This T cell receptor (beta chain) is drawn from a study of CD8 T cells in ankylosing spondylitis. Findings and limits, study-wide: From matched ankylosing spondylitis synovial fluid, disease-linked clones were reportedly recovered at significantly enriched levels. Disease-associated clonotypes exhibited CD8+ identity and were relatively infrequent in peripheral blood.

Each CDR3 protein is one row after TCRdb ran MiXCR on the 5' RACE reads. The sample has nearly 350,000 distinct CDR3 sequences, approximately 15% seen once. There are a few counts of this clonotype. Its antigen remains unidentified. Germline lookup yields CDR1 SEHNR and CDR2 FQNEAQ (reference sequence). The CDR3 runs to 15 residues. V shed 5 bases and J 4 bases; nucleotides not matched to a gene: 6. The source of this sequence is a male donor with ankylosing spondylitis or in good health (not recorded which). Material: blood, either unsorted or a sorted T cell fraction (not recorded which). The chain uses TRBV7-9 and TRBJ2-1; 9 bases agree with TRBD2. The CDR3, as DNA: TGTGCCAGCAGCCACAAACTAGCGGGTTACAATGAGCAGTTCTTC. This sequence encodes CASSHKLAGYNEQFF.